This is a list of T cell receptor beta chains from one sample in a study of blood T cell repertoires in COVID-19. Repertoires were generated with immunoSEQ multiplex PCR, while TCRdb's copy carries only in-frame clones and drops some. The sample contains fewer than 400,000 clones, about 87% of which appear only once. The sample consisted of peripheral blood. The receptors were gathered from a human donor in a cohort sampled during active COVID-19. CDR3s include the opening cysteine and the closing phenylalanine or tryptophan. Fields, in order: V gene, clone size, D gene, J gene, CDR3 DNA, CDR3 protein. A D gene is named only where the DNA matches it firmly. Clone size is stated in some rows and not others, as once, few, many or a class when expanded.

v_call: TRBV2; clone_size: few; d_call: TRBD1; j_call: TRBJ1-3; cdr3_nt: TGTGCCAGCAGTGAAGACAGGGGGTCTGGAAACACCATATATTTT; cdr3_aa: CASSEDRGSGNTIYF
v_call: TRBV7-2; clone_size: -; d_call: TRBD2; j_call: TRBJ2-5; cdr3_nt: TGTGCCAGCAGTCTAGCGGGAGGGTTGGAGACCCAGTACTTC; cdr3_aa: CASSLAGGLETQYF
v_call: TRBV28; clone_size: -; d_call: -; j_call: TRBJ2-1; cdr3_nt: TGTGCCAGCGACTCGCCGGGGAGGAGCTCCTACAATGAGCAGTTCTTC; cdr3_aa: CASDSPGRSSYNEQFF
v_call: TRBV11-1; clone_size: few; d_call: -; j_call: TRBJ1-6; cdr3_nt: TGTGCCAGCAGCTTACAGAATTCACCCCTCCACTTT; cdr3_aa: CASSLQNSPLHF
v_call: TRBV18; clone_size: -; d_call: TRBD1; j_call: TRBJ1-2; cdr3_nt: TGTGCCAGCTCACGTCAGGGGGCGGATGGCTACACCTTC; cdr3_aa: CASSRQGADGYTF
v_call: TRBV6-2/TRBV6-3; clone_size: -; d_call: -; j_call: TRBJ2-3; cdr3_nt: TGTGCCAGCAGTTACTCGGTGGGAGGTCCCACAGATACGCAGTATTTT; cdr3_aa: CASSYSVGGPTDTQYF
v_call: TRBV6-5; clone_size: -; d_call: -; j_call: TRBJ2-7; cdr3_nt: TGTGCCAGCAGTCGGGACTGGAGCTCCTACGAGCAGTACTTC; cdr3_aa: CASSRDWSSYEQYF
v_call: TRBV4-2; clone_size: once; d_call: TRBD2; j_call: TRBJ2-1; cdr3_nt: TGTGCCAGCAGCCAAGAATATAGCGGGGGGGCCATAATGAATGAGCAGTTCTTC; cdr3_aa: CASSQEYSGGAIMNEQFF
v_call: TRBV2; clone_size: -; d_call: -; j_call: TRBJ2-7; cdr3_nt: TGTGCCAGCATGTGGCAGGCCTACGAGCAGTACTTC; cdr3_aa: CASMWQAYEQYF
v_call: TRBV28; clone_size: -; d_call: TRBD1; j_call: TRBJ2-1; cdr3_nt: TGTGCCAGCAGTTTAAGGGACAGCTACAATGAGCAGTTCTTC; cdr3_aa: CASSLRDSYNEQFF
v_call: TRBV9; clone_size: -; d_call: -; j_call: TRBJ1-6; cdr3_nt: TGTGCCAGCAGCGGTCGCGGAAATCGAAATTCACCCCTCCACTTT; cdr3_aa: CASSGRGNRNSPLHF
v_call: TRBV7-2; clone_size: -; d_call: -; j_call: TRBJ1-1; cdr3_nt: TGTGCCAGCAGCTCCAGGGGAAGCACTGAAGCTTTCTTT; cdr3_aa: CASSSRGSTEAFF
v_call: TRBV30; clone_size: -; d_call: -; j_call: TRBJ1-5; cdr3_nt: TGTGCCTGGAGTAGCAGGGACAATCAGCCCCAGCATTTT; cdr3_aa: CAWSSRDNQPQHF
v_call: TRBV18; clone_size: -; d_call: -; j_call: TRBJ2-5; cdr3_nt: TGTGCCAGCTCAGACCGGAGGATGTTACAAGAGACCCAGTACTTC; cdr3_aa: CASSDRRMLQETQYF
v_call: TRBV4-2; clone_size: many; d_call: TRBD2; j_call: TRBJ2-6; cdr3_nt: TGTGCCAGCAGCCAAGCTAGCGGGAGTGGGGCCAACGTCCTGACTTTC; cdr3_aa: CASSQASGSGANVLTF
v_call: TRBV10-3; clone_size: few; d_call: -; j_call: TRBJ1-4; cdr3_nt: TGTGCCACCAGGACAGCAACTAATGAAAAACTGTTTTTT; cdr3_aa: CATRTATNEKLFF
v_call: TRBV21-1; clone_size: -; d_call: -; j_call: TRBJ2-2; cdr3_nt: TGTGCCAGCAGCATGACAGGGTTTCGTAACACCGGGGAGCTGTTTTTT; cdr3_aa: CASSMTGFRNTGELFF
v_call: TRBV9; clone_size: -; d_call: -; j_call: TRBJ2-3; cdr3_nt: TGTGCCAGCAGCTCCCGGGATGAGGGCGTCGGCACAGATACGCAGTATTTT; cdr3_aa: CASSSRDEGVGTDTQYF
v_call: TRBV19; clone_size: few; d_call: TRBD1; j_call: TRBJ1-5; cdr3_nt: TGTGCCAGTAGTCCAAGACAGGGCCGGAATCAGCCCCAGCATTTT; cdr3_aa: CASSPRQGRNQPQHF
v_call: TRBV5-6; clone_size: few; d_call: -; j_call: TRBJ1-4; cdr3_nt: TGTGCCAGCAGCCATCCCGCACAGGCGGCTAATGAAAAACTGTTTTTT; cdr3_aa: CASSHPAQAANEKLFF
v_call: TRBV5-1; clone_size: -; d_call: TRBD2; j_call: TRBJ2-5; cdr3_nt: TGCGCCAGCAGCTGGGCGGGAGCAGAAGAGACCCAGTACTTC; cdr3_aa: CASSWAGAEETQYF
v_call: TRBV11-2; clone_size: once; d_call: TRBD2; j_call: TRBJ2-5; cdr3_nt: TGTGCCAGCAGCTTAGACAGGAGGGGAGGGGAGACCCAGTACTTC; cdr3_aa: CASSLDRRGGETQYF
v_call: TRBV6-1; clone_size: -; d_call: -; j_call: TRBJ2-7; cdr3_nt: TGTGCCAGCAGTGAAGCGAGGGAGCAGTACTTC; cdr3_aa: CASSEAREQYF
v_call: TRBV12-2; clone_size: -; d_call: -; j_call: TRBJ1-1; cdr3_nt: TGTGCAAGTCGCTTAAAAGGGGGCACTGAAGCTTTCTTT; cdr3_aa: CASRLKGGTEAFF
v_call: TRBV11-2; clone_size: many; d_call: TRBD2; j_call: TRBJ2-7; cdr3_nt: TGTGCCAGCAGCTCCCTTTTTAGCGGGGGATCCTACGAGCAGTACTTC; cdr3_aa: CASSSLFSGGSYEQYF
v_call: TRBV30; clone_size: -; d_call: -; j_call: TRBJ1-6; cdr3_nt: TGTGCCTGGAGACTGGGTCGACTTACCTATAATTCACCCCTCCACTTT; cdr3_aa: CAWRLGRLTYNSPLHF
v_call: TRBV15; clone_size: -; d_call: -; j_call: TRBJ2-2; cdr3_nt: TGTGCCACCAGGCCTAGTGGTACCGGGGAGCTGTTTTTT; cdr3_aa: CATRPSGTGELFF
v_call: TRBV15; clone_size: -; d_call: -; j_call: TRBJ1-5; cdr3_nt: TGTGCCACCAGCAGAGATCGCGCGGGACAGCCCCAGCATTTT; cdr3_aa: CATSRDRAGQPQHF
v_call: TRBV6-5; clone_size: -; d_call: TRBD1; j_call: TRBJ2-7; cdr3_nt: TGTGCCAGCAGATTGGGACAGGGAGGGTACGAGCAGTACTTC; cdr3_aa: CASRLGQGGYEQYF
v_call: TRBV7-6; clone_size: -; d_call: TRBD1; j_call: TRBJ2-5; cdr3_nt: TGTGCCAGCAGCTTTGAGGGACAGGGGGCAGCTACGCAACCTCAAGAGACCCAGTACTTC; cdr3_aa: CASSFEGQGAATQPQETQYF
v_call: TRBV18; clone_size: few; d_call: TRBD2; j_call: TRBJ2-4; cdr3_nt: TGTGCCAGCTCACCGTTTTCTGGGGCGGGAGGCATTCAGTACTTC; cdr3_aa: CASSPFSGAGGIQYF
v_call: TRBV28; clone_size: -; d_call: -; j_call: TRBJ1-6; cdr3_nt: TGTGCCAGCAGTTTAGGGGGCAGGGAAAATTCACCCCTCCACTTT; cdr3_aa: CASSLGGRENSPLHF